This T cell receptor beta chain was recorded in a study of T cell responses to AZD1222 COVID-19 vaccine. Sequencing was performed with immunoSEQ multiplex PCR; in TCRdb, only in-frame clones are kept and a portion is missing. The sample has some 150,000 clones; around nine tenths are singletons. This CDR3 is 13 amino acids long. Trimming left V 6 bases short and J 4 bases short, with 12 bases between. CDR1 is SGHTA and CDR2 is FQGTGA in the germline V gene. This sequence originates from an adult in good health. The rearrangement uses TRBV7-3 and TRBJ1-2; D is possibly TRBD1 (6 bases). Sample: peripheral blood, taken on day 0 of AZD1222 vaccination. The CDR3 protein is CASSLDRTYGYTF. In DNA, the CDR3 is TGTGCCAGCAGTTTGGACAGAACCTATGGCTACACCTTC.